The 6 T cell receptor beta chains below all came from one sample that was sequenced in a study of T cell changes during pregnancy in multiple sclerosis. Clones were sequenced by immunoSEQ multiplex PCR, and TCRdb holds only the in-frame ones, with some missing. This table has around 100,000 clones, about nine tenths appearing once. The specimen comprised peripheral blood, sampled after pregnancy. The origin of the receptors is a female donor with multiple sclerosis, enrolled in a pregnancy study.

The chain combines TRBV7-3 with TRBJ2-3, with 8 nucleotides matching TRBD2. There are 15 residues in the CDR3. Germline CDR1 and CDR2: SGHTA and FQGTGA. The J segment lost 4 bases and the V segment lost 4 bases, leaving 7 bases of the junction unmatched. The CDR3 sequence: CASSSRGGRSDTQYF. CDR3 nucleotide sequence: TGTGCCAGCAGCTCCCGGGGGGGGCGGTCAGATACGCAGTATTTT.

The chain employs TRBV5-1 and TRBJ1-1; D might be TRBD1 (6 bases). The V end lost 0 bases, the J end lost 1 base, and 16 bases lay between the germline ends. Germline V lookup: CDR1 SGHRS, CDR2 YFSETQ. CDR3 length equals 17 residues. The chain's CDR3 is CASSLGSRGSGNTEAFF. CDR3 bases: TGCGCCAGCAGCTTGGGTTCCAGGGGTTCAGGGAACACTGAAGCTTTCTTT.

The rearrangement joins TRBV5-1 to TRBJ2-3; D is possibly TRBD1 (6 bases). Trimming pared 0 bases from V and 0 bases from J, leaving 11 bases between. CDR3 length: 16 residues. CDR1 SGHRS and CDR2 YFSETQ come from the germline V gene. The DNA of the CDR3 is TGCGCCAGCAGCTTGGGACAGGCTCCTAGCACAGATACGCAGTATTTT. Its protein product is CASSLGQAPSTDTQYF. Full variable domain (outside the CDR3, taken from reference TRBV5-1 and TRBJ2-3): KAGVTQTPRYLIKTRGQQVTLSCSPISGHRSVSWYQQTPGQGLQFLFEYFSETQRNKGNFPGRFSGRQFSNSRSEMNVSTLELGDSALYLCASSLGQAPSTDTQYFGPGTRLTVL.

CDR3 residues: CASTHRNPRDRVDGYTF. Written as DNA, the CDR3 is TGTGCCAGTACCCACCGGAACCCTCGGGACAGGGTCGATGGCTACACCTTC. The chain links TRBV19 to TRBJ1-2; 9 bases align to TRBD1. The V gene end was trimmed by 7 bases and the J gene end by 6 bases; junction bases not matched to a gene: 18. Germline V gene lookup returns CDR1 LNHDA and CDR2 SQIVND (reference sequence). The CDR3 spans 17 residues.

This clone has more than one count but fewer than ten. DNA of the CDR3: TGTGCCAGTAGTACAGGGGGAACTTACTCTGGAAACACCATATATTTT. Translated: CASSTGGTYSGNTIYF. V and J are TRBV19 and TRBJ1-3, with 7 bases lining up with TRBD1. CDR3 length: 16 residues. Looked up from germline, CDR1 is LNHDA and CDR2 is SQIVND (reference sequence). J gave up 0 bases and V 4 bases, and 6 bases lay outside the gene matches.

The gene calls are TRBV6-1 and TRBJ1-2, with 7 bases that match TRBD1. In germline, CDR1 is MNHNS, CDR2 SASEGT. The CDR3 is 15 amino acids. Trimming cost V 1 base and J 4 bases; bases outside gene matches: 6. The CDR3 DNA follows: TGTGCCAGCAGTGAAGGGAGGGGGCGCACCTATGGCTACACCTTC. Amino acid sequence: CASSEGRGRTYGYTF.